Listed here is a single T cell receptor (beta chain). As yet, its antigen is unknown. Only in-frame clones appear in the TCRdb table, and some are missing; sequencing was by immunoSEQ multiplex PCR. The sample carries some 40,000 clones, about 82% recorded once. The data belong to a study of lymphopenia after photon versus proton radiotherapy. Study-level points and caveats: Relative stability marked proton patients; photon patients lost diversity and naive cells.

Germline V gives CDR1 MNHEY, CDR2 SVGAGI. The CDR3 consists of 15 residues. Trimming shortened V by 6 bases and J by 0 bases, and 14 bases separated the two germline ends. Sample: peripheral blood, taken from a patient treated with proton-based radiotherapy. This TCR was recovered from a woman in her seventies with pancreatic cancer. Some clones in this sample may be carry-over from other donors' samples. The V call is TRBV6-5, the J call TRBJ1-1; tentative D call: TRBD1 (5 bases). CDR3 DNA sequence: TGTGCCAGCAGCCGGGACGTCCGTATGAACACTGAAGCTTTCTTT. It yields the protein CASSRDVRMNTEAFF.